Below are 4 T cell receptor beta chains sequenced from a single sample in a study of beta chain features in type 1 diabetes. Expressed TCRB transcripts were sequenced because the isolated RNA had all been reverse transcribed beforehand. The assay was immunoSEQ multiplex PCR, and TCRdb's table has in-frame clones only and misses some. Of about 350,000 clones listed, 20% are singletons. Sequencing was done on a sample of naive CD4+ T cells from blood. Receptors were obtained from a woman aged 18-29 years in good health.

The V gene is TRBV2, the J gene TRBJ2-6; tentative D call: TRBD2 (5 bases). Trimming pared 0 bases from V and 4 bases from J, leaving 10 bases between. The CDR3 has 16 residues. Per germline, CDR1 SNHLY and CDR2 FYNNEI. CDR3 residues: CASSEASGSGANVLTF. CDR3 DNA sequence: TGTGCCAGCAGTGAAGCGTCGGGAAGCGGGGCCAACGTCCTGACTTTC.

Only a few counts were recorded for this clone. The CDR3 spells CASTYLAGARTEQYF. Here the CDR3 DNA reads TGCGCCAGCACCTACCTAGCGGGAGCCAGGACCGAGCAGTACTTC. The chain is built from TRBV5-1 and TRBJ2-7; 10 nucleotides agree with TRBD2. The length of the CDR3 is 15 residues. The germline gives CDR1 SGHRS, CDR2 YFSETQ. V lost 6 bases to trimming and J lost 6 bases; unmatched junction nucleotides: 12.

The rearrangement links TRBV7-8 to TRBJ2-4, with D maybe TRBD2 (5 bases). Germline assignment: CDR1 SGHVS and CDR2 FQNEAQ. The CDR3 contains 14 residues. V lost 3 bases and J lost 3, with 9 bases in between. CDR3 amino acids: CASSFPGNKNIQYF. The CDR3 DNA reads as TGTGCCAGCAGCTTTCCCGGGAACAAAAACATTCAGTACTTC.

This clone has only a few counts. The gene calls are TRBV29-1 and TRBJ1-2; D is unresolved. Germline V gene data show CDR1 as SQVTM and CDR2 as ANQGSEA. There are 11 residues in the CDR3. Trimming shortened V by 6 bases and J by 6 bases, and 11 bases separated the two germline ends. The CDR3 region is CSVIFSDGYTF. CDR3 nucleotides: TGCAGCGTGATCTTCTCGGATGGCTACACCTTC.